The TCR beta chain described here comes from a study of shared clonotypes between healthy human individuals. This CDR3 is 14 amino acids long. Losses at the gene ends were 7 bases for V and 4 bases for J; bases not matched to a gene: 4. Germline CDR1 reads SGHTA; CDR2 reads FQGNSA. This table comes from immunoSEQ multiplex PCR, and its TCRdb copy is limited to in-frame clones, with some not included. The data contain some 2.1 million clones, 95% of them singletons. This TCR derives from a man in his late teens or twenties in good health. This chain uses TRBV7-2 with TRBJ2-2; the match to TRBD1 covers 9 bases. The sequenced sample consisted of naive CD4+ T cells sorted from blood. Subset reported: CD45RA+ positively selected. This CDR3 reads CASKGQGATGELFF. DNA for the CDR3: TGTGCCAGCAAGGGACAGGGCGCCACCGGGGAGCTGTTTTTT.